A selection of T cell receptor beta chains follows, all from one sample in a study of cytomegalovirus exposure and HLA in healthy donors. Sequencing was performed with immunoSEQ multiplex PCR; in TCRdb, only in-frame clones are kept and a portion is missing. The table lists 100,000 to 150,000 clones, around 79% of them singletons, with around 1.5% in the top ten. Sequenced input: PBMCs. The receptors were gathered from a woman in her late teens or twenties in good health and CMV-seronegative. Each CDR3 is given with its conserved first and last residue. The D gene is left open where the match is weak. The size field is filled for only some rows; it gives once, few, many or a size class.

D gene	clone size	J gene	V gene	CDR3 protein	CDR3 DNA
NA	NA	TRBJ2-1	TRBV27	CASSLSATSSYNEQFF	TGTGCCAGCAGTTTATCCGCGACTAGCTCCTACAATGAGCAGTTCTTC
TRBD2	NA	TRBJ2-1	TRBV7-8	CASSLVLAGGNEQFF	TGTGCCAGCAGCTTAGTACTAGCGGGAGGCAATGAGCAGTTCTTC
NA	few	TRBJ1-1	TRBV11-2	CASSYLSTEAFF	TGTGCCAGCAGCTATCTTTCCACTGAAGCTTTCTTT
TRBD1	NA	TRBJ1-2	TRBV6-5	CASSLQGNYGYTF	TGTGCCAGCAGTTTACAGGGGAACTATGGCTACACCTTC
TRBD1	NA	TRBJ2-3	TRBV9	CASSHEGALGTDTQYF	TGTGCCAGCAGCCATGAGGGGGCCCTCGGCACAGATACGCAGTATTTT
NA	NA	TRBJ2-5	TRBV5-1	CASSLNSLQETQYF	TGCGCCAGCAGCTTGAACAGCTTACAAGAGACCCAGTACTTC
TRBD1	NA	TRBJ2-7	TRBV2	CASSDQGVGYEQYF	TGTGCCAGCAGTGATCAGGGGGTAGGCTACGAGCAGTACTTC
TRBD1	NA	TRBJ2-6	TRBV7-2	CASSWRDRGISGANVLTF	TGTGCCAGCAGCTGGAGGGACAGGGGGATATCTGGGGCCAACGTCCTGACTTTC
TRBD1	NA	TRBJ2-7	TRBV9	CASSLRERDRDSYEQYF	TGTGCCAGCAGCTTAAGAGAGCGGGACAGGGACTCCTACGAGCAGTACTTC
TRBD1	NA	TRBJ1-2	TRBV7-9	CASSPRDRDDGYTF	TGTGCCAGCAGCCCGAGGGACAGGGACGATGGCTACACCTTC
TRBD1	NA	TRBJ2-5	TRBV9	CASSWGQGWGETQYF	TGTGCCAGCTCTTGGGGACAGGGGTGGGGAGAGACCCAGTACTTC
NA	few	TRBJ1-1	TRBV16	CASRGGTEAFF	TGTGCCAGTAGAGGGGGCACTGAAGCTTTCTTT
NA	NA	TRBJ1-2	TRBV30	CAWSVLTRKGRTF	TGTGCCTGGAGTGTACTTACTAGGAAAGGAAGGACCTTC
TRBD2	few	TRBJ2-2	TRBV2	CASSGRLAGGFNTGELFF	TGTGCCAGCAGTGGGAGACTAGCGGGGGGCTTTAACACCGGGGAGCTGTTTTTT
NA	NA	TRBJ2-2	TRBV5-1	CASSLGSGSTGELFF	TGCGCCAGCAGCTTAGGTTCAGGGTCCACCGGGGAGCTGTTTTTT
TRBD1	NA	TRBJ2-3	TRBV30	CAWSVLRGRSTDTQYF	TGTGCCTGGAGTGTACTTAGGGGGCGTAGCACAGATACGCAGTATTTT
NA	once	TRBJ1-6	TRBV7-9	CASSAGAGVGLHF	TGTGCCAGCAGCGCGGGCGCCGGGGTAGGCCTCCACTTT
NA	NA	TRBJ2-7	TRBV7-9	CASSPEAEYEQYF	TGTGCCAGCAGCCCCGAGGCGGAGTACGAGCAGTACTTC
TRBD1	NA	TRBJ2-7	TRBV19	CASSNGQGKYEQYF	TGTGCCAGTAGTAACGGACAGGGAAAGTACGAGCAGTACTTC
NA	NA	TRBJ2-2	TRBV2	CASRASDVNTGELFF	TGTGCCAGCAGAGCTAGCGATGTGAACACCGGGGAGCTGTTTTTT
NA	NA	TRBJ2-7	TRBV7-6	CASSLAEATYEQYF	TGTGCCAGCAGCTTAGCGGAGGCGACCTACGAGCAGTACTTC
NA	NA	TRBJ1-2	TRBV7-2	CASTPSGWLGGYTF	TGTGCCAGCACCCCGAGCGGCTGGCTTGGAGGCTACACCTTC
NA	NA	TRBJ1-1	TRBV7-8	CASSLQENTEAFF	TGTGCCAGCAGCCTCCAGGAGAACACTGAAGCTTTCTTT
TRBD1	NA	TRBJ1-1	TRBV30	CAWGDRANTEAFF	TGTGCCTGGGGGGACAGGGCGAACACTGAAGCTTTCTTT
TRBD2	NA	TRBJ2-3	TRBV10-1	CASSGPRASGTADTQYF	TGCGCCAGCAGTGGCCCTCGGGCTAGCGGGACCGCAGATACGCAGTATTTT
TRBD1	NA	TRBJ1-2	TRBV12-5	CASGLPSWTGGYTF	TGTGCTAGTGGTTTGCCTTCATGGACAGGTGGCTACACCTTC
NA	NA	TRBJ1-5	TRBV29-1	CSVDSGPGSNQPQHF	TGCAGCGTTGACTCAGGGCCAGGTAGCAATCAGCCCCAGCATTTT
NA	NA	TRBJ2-7	TRBV6-5	CASRRESEQYF	TGTGCCAGCAGAAGAGAGTCCGAGCAGTACTTC
TRBD1	NA	TRBJ2-1	TRBV5-1	CASSKAGTGGGNEQFF	TGCGCCAGCAGCAAGGCCGGGACAGGGGGCGGGAATGAGCAGTTCTTC
NA	NA	TRBJ1-4	TRBV9	CASSEQGWSEKLFF	TGTGCCAGCAGCGAACAGGGCTGGAGTGAAAAACTGTTTTTT
TRBD1	NA	TRBJ1-3	TRBV12-5	CASGLVDTAGGGNTIYF	TGTGCTAGTGGTTTGGTAGATACGGCAGGGGGAGGAAACACCATATATTTT
TRBD1	NA	TRBJ1-1	TRBV7-6	CASSFGTGTEAFF	TGTGCCAGCAGCTTCGGGACAGGGACTGAAGCTTTCTTT
TRBD2	few	TRBJ2-1	TRBV2	CASSDGTSSSYNEQFF	TGTGCCAGCAGCGACGGGACTAGTAGCTCCTACAATGAGCAGTTCTTC
NA	NA	TRBJ1-2	TRBV19	CASSVSGFRTF	TGTGCCAGTAGTGTTTCAGGCTTTCGGACCTTC
NA	NA	TRBJ2-7	TRBV11-1	CASSLQPGYEQYF	TGTGCCAGCAGCTTACAGCCGGGGTACGAGCAGTACTTC
NA	NA	TRBJ1-1	TRBV2	CASSRDSLTFF	TGTGCCAGCAGTAGAGACAGTCTTACTTTCTTT
NA	NA	TRBJ2-7	TRBV5-1	CASSLARDTYEQYF	TGCGCCAGCAGCTTGGCCCGGGACACGTACGAGCAGTACTTC
NA	NA	TRBJ1-1	TRBV6-4	CASSVSWPNTEAFF	TGTGCCAGCAGTGTGTCGTGGCCCAACACTGAAGCTTTCTTT
TRBD1	few	TRBJ1-1	TRBV25-1	CASTVQGAAGNTEAFF	TGTGCCAGCACCGTACAGGGGGCGGCAGGGAACACTGAAGCTTTCTTT
NA	few	TRBJ2-4	TRBV19	CASTRGSAKNIQYF	TGTGCCAGCACGAGGGGGTCCGCCAAAAACATTCAGTACTTC
NA	once	TRBJ1-2	TRBV4-1	CASSQTQGGGGGYTF	TGCGCCAGCAGCCAAACACAGGGCGGGGGTGGGGGCTACACCTTC
NA	NA	TRBJ1-1	TRBV30	CAWSGGPRVPTEAFF	TGTGCCTGGAGCGGGGGGCCAAGGGTCCCCACTGAAGCTTTCTTT
TRBD1	NA	TRBJ2-3	TRBV6-1	CASRGQGHKDTQYF	TGTGCCAGCAGGGGACAGGGACATAAGGATACGCAGTATTTT
TRBD1	once	TRBJ1-1	TRBV15	CATSRDRRSGGTEAFF	TGTGCCACCAGCAGAGATAGGAGGTCAGGGGGCACTGAAGCTTTCTTT
NA	NA	TRBJ2-3	TRBV9	CASSVSTVGADTQYF	TGTGCCAGCAGCGTAAGTACGGTCGGGGCAGATACGCAGTATTTT
TRBD1	few	TRBJ2-1	TRBV27	CASSLKGQGFEQFF	TGTGCCAGCAGTTTAAAGGGACAGGGTTTTGAGCAGTTCTTC
NA	NA	TRBJ1-2	TRBV14	CASSEGQGVNYGYTF	TGTGCCAGCAGCGAAGGCCAAGGGGTTAACTATGGCTACACCTTC
TRBD2	NA	TRBJ2-7	TRBV7-2	CASSLEILAGSHEQYF	TGTGCCAGCAGCTTAGAAATCCTAGCGGGTTCCCACGAGCAGTACTTC
NA	once	TRBJ1-1	TRBV5-5	CASRGGNTEAFF	TGTGCCAGCAGGGGGGGGAACACTGAAGCTTTCTTT
TRBD1	NA	TRBJ2-7	TRBV6-5	CASSRQGKSYEQYF	TGTGCCAGCAGCAGACAGGGGAAGTCCTACGAGCAGTACTTC
NA	NA	TRBJ2-2	TRBV19	CASSGSGFSTGELFF	TGTGCCAGTAGTGGTTCGGGGTTTAGCACCGGGGAGCTGTTTTTT
NA	NA	TRBJ2-2	TRBV11-2	CASSLRYQNTGELFF	TGTGCCAGCAGCTTACGGTACCAGAACACCGGGGAGCTGTTTTTT
TRBD2	NA	TRBJ2-3	TRBV6-4	CASSEGTSLDTQYF	TGTGCCAGCAGTGAGGGGACTAGTTTAGATACGCAGTATTTT
NA	few	TRBJ1-5	TRBV6-6	CASSQQGIGNQPQHF	TGTGCCAGCAGTCAGCAGGGGATCGGCAATCAGCCCCAGCATTTT
TRBD2	NA	TRBJ2-3	TRBV5-1	CASRLNSGSADTQYF	TGCGCCAGCAGATTGAATAGCGGGAGCGCAGATACGCAGTATTTT
TRBD1	NA	TRBJ1-1	TRBV9	CASSNRQGLNTEAFF	TGTGCCAGCAGCAACCGACAGGGGCTGAACACTGAAGCTTTCTTT
TRBD2	NA	TRBJ2-3	TRBV7-8	CASSLELAGPSDTQYF	TGTGCCAGCAGCTTAGAACTAGCGGGGCCCTCAGATACGCAGTATTTT
NA	NA	TRBJ1-3	TRBV30	CAWSEGIGNTIYF	TGTGCCTGGAGTGAGGGGATAGGTAACACCATATATTTT
TRBD1	NA	TRBJ1-5	TRBV4-1	CASSQLFPGQGVQPQHF	TGCGCCAGCAGCCAACTCTTTCCGGGACAGGGTGTCCAGCCCCAGCATTTT
NA	NA	TRBJ1-4	TRBV6-5	CASRGQTNEKLFF	TGTGCCAGCAGGGGGCAGACGAATGAAAAACTGTTTTTT